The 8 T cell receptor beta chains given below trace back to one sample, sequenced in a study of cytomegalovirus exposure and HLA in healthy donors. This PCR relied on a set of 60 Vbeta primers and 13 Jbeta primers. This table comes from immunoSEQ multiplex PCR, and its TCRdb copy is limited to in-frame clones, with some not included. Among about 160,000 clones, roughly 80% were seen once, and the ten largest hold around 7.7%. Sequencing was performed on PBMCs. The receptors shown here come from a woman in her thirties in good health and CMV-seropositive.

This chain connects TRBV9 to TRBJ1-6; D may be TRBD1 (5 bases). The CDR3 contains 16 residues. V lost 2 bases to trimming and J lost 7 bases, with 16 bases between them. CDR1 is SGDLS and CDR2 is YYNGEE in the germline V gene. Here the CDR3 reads CASSVGGGGGNSPLHF. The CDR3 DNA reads TGTGCCAGCAGCGTCGGTGGGGGGGGTGGGAATTCACCCCTCCACTTT.

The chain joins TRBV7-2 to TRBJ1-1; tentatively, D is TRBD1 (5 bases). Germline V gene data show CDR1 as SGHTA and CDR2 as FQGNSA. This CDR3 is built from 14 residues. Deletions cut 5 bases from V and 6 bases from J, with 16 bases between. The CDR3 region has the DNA TGTGCCAGCAGCCCCTCGGGGGGTGAGGCTGAAGCTTTCTTT. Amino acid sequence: CASSPSGGEAEAFF.

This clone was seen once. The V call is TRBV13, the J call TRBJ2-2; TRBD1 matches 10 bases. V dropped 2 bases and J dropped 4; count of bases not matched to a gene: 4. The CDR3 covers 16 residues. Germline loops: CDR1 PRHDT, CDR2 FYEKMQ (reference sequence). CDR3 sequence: CASSLPGQGITGELFF. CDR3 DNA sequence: TGTGCCAGCAGCTTACCGGGACAGGGGATCACCGGGGAGCTGTTTTTT.

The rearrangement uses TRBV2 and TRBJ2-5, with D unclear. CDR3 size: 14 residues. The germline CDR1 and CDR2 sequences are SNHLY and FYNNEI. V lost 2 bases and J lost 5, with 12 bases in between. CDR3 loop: CASSEKLTGETQYF. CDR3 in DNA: TGTGCCAGCAGTGAAAAGTTAACCGGGGAGACCCAGTACTTC.

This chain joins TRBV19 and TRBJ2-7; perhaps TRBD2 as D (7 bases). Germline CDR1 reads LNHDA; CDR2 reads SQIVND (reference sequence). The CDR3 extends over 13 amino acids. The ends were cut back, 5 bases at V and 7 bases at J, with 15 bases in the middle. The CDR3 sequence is CASSQRGGAEQYF. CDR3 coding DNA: TGTGCCAGTAGTCAAAGGGGGGGTGCGGAGCAGTACTTC.

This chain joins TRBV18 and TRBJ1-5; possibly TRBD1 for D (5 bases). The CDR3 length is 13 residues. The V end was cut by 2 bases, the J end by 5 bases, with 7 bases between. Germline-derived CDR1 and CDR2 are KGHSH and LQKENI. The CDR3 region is CASSPGADQPQHF. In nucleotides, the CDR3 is TGTGCCAGCTCACCAGGGGCGGATCAGCCCCAGCATTTT.

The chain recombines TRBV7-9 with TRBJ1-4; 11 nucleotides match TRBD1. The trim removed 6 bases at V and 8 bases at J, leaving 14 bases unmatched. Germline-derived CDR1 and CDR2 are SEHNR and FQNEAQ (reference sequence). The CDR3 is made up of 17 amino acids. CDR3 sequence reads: CASRPIRDRGLREKLFF. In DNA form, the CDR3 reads TGTGCCAGCAGACCCATCCGGGACAGGGGGTTACGGGAAAAACTGTTTTTT.

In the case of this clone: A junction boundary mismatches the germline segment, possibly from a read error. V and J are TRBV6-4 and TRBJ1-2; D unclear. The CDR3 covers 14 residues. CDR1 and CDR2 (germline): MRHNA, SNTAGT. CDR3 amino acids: CAGSDQPGNYGYTF. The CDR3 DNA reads TGTGCCGGCAGTGACCAGCCGGGTAACTATGGCTACACCTTC.